Shown below are 21 T cell receptor beta chains from a single sample sequenced in a study of CD8 T cells in ankylosing spondylitis. TCRdb redid the calling of the 5' RACE reads with MiXCR, one entry per CDR3 protein. In the table there are 200,000 to 250,000 distinct CDR3 sequences, roughly 8.2% of which are singletons. The sample consisted of blood, either unsorted or a sorted T cell fraction (not recorded which). The receptors were gathered from a female donor with ankylosing spondylitis or in good health (not recorded which).

There are many counts of this clonotype. This chain links TRBV9 with TRBJ1-1; possibly TRBD1 for D (5 bases). V gave up 4 bases and J gave up 4 bases, with 11 bases separating them. This CDR3 has 13 amino acids. From germline, CDR1 is SGDLS and CDR2 YYNGEE. The CDR3: CASSPGVLTEAFF. The DNA of the CDR3 is TGTGCCAGCAGCCCGGGGGTACTCACTGAAGCTTTCTTT.

In its sample, this clonotype was seen many times. This chain connects TRBV7-2 to TRBJ1-2, with D perhaps matching TRBD1 (5 bases). CDR1 and CDR2 from the germline V gene are SGHTA and FQGNSA. CDR3 size: 12 residues. V gave up 4 bases and J gave up 10 bases, with 13 bases separating them. The CDR3 sequence: CASSSGQKIYTF. The CDR3 nucleotides read TGTGCCAGCAGCTCGGGGCAGAAAATCTACACCTTC.

The sample holds a few counts of this clonotype. The rearrangement links TRBV10-3 to TRBJ2-7; the match to TRBD1 covers 10 bases. With 7 bases clipped from V and 1 base from J, the junction kept 4 bases outside the gene matches. This CDR3 has 14 residues. CDR1 and CDR2 from the germline V gene are ENHRY and SYGVKD. The CDR3 loop is CAITPGQGSYEQYF. CDR3 coding DNA: TGTGCCATCACCCCGGGACAGGGGTCCTACGAGCAGTACTTC.

Remarks on this clonotype: Since a much larger clone is just one base distant, this may be a read error. V and J are TRBV5-6 and TRBJ1-1; D is ambiguous. Germline V gene data show CDR1 as SGHDT and CDR2 as YYEEEE. Trimming took 4 bases from V and 7 from J, leaving 11 bases between them. The CDR3 length is 12 residues. The CDR3 sequence is CASSEGGSEAFF. CDR3 coding DNA: TGTGCCAGCAGCGAGGGTGGCAGTGAAGCTTTCTTT.

At least ten counts were recorded for this clonotype. The chain combines TRBV5-1 with TRBJ2-7; D is possibly TRBD2 (6 bases). The CDR3 consists of 16 residues. Looked up from germline, CDR1 is SGHRS and CDR2 is YFSETQ. Trimming shortened V by 0 bases and J by 5 bases, and 18 bases separated the two germline ends. In DNA form, the CDR3 reads TGCGCCAGCAGCTTGGCCCCCCTCGGGAGTCACAACGAGCAGTACTTC. It specifies CASSLAPLGSHNEQYF.

The chain recombines TRBV18 with TRBJ1-1, with D hard to call. This CDR3 is 14 amino acids long. V was trimmed by 2 bases and J by 4 bases, leaving 11 bases between them. Per the germline V gene, CDR1 is KGHSH and CDR2 is LQKENI. Written as DNA, the CDR3 is TGTGCCAGCTCACCAAAACCGAGGGCCACTGAAGCTTTCTTT. As protein: CASSPKPRATEAFF.

This clonotype came up many times. V usage is TRBV5-6 and J usage is TRBJ2-7, with 11 bases matching TRBD1. This CDR3 has 15 residues. The ends lost 4 bases at V and 3 bases at J; junction bases unmatched: 6. Germline assignment: CDR1 SGHDT and CDR2 YYEEEE. As DNA, the CDR3 is TGTGCCAGCAGCCCGGGACAGGGGGGGTTCTACGAGCAGTACTTC. Translating gives CASSPGQGGFYEQYF.

This clonotype was found many times. The rearrangement uses TRBV6-1 and TRBJ1-5, with 8 bases matching TRBD1. The V gene end was trimmed by 5 bases and the J gene end by 4 bases; junction bases not matched to a gene: 7. The germline gives CDR1 MNHNS, CDR2 SASEGT. The CDR3 has 15 residues. Here the CDR3 DNA reads TGTGCCAGCAGTCCCCGACAGGGGTTGAATCAGCCCCAGCATTTT. Its protein product is CASSPRQGLNQPQHF.

This clonotype was seen repeatedly, ten times or more. The rearrangement links TRBV15 to TRBJ2-3; D is possibly TRBD1 (6 bases). The CDR3 has 18 residues. The V gene lost 3 bases and the J gene lost 5 bases, with 24 bases spanning the gap. Germline lookup yields CDR1 LNHNV and CDR2 YYDKDF (reference sequence). CDR3: CATSSTDPDSLLGDTQYF. CDR3 coding DNA: TGTGCCACCAGCAGTACGGACCCGGACAGTCTTCTAGGAGATACGCAGTATTTT.

In DNA, the CDR3 is TGTGCCAGCAGCTTGTCTATGGGAGCCAGCTCCTACGAGCAGTACTTC. Its translation: CASSLSMGASSYEQYF. This sequence joins TRBV7-9 and TRBJ2-7, with a possible D match to TRBD2 (5 bases). In germline, CDR1 is SEHNR, CDR2 FQNEAQ (reference sequence). Trimming removed 3 bases at V and 0 bases at J, with 15 bases between. This CDR3 comprises 16 residues.

In this sample, this clonotype turned up many times. This sequence joins TRBV27 and TRBJ2-1, with TRBD2 as a possible D gene (5 bases). The CDR3 loop spans 12 amino acids. Looked up from germline, CDR1 is MNHEY and CDR2 is SMNVEV (reference sequence). Trimming removed 5 bases from V and 8 bases from J, with 10 bases in between. CDR3 region: CASSRGSDEQFF. DNA of the CDR3: TGTGCCAGCAGTAGAGGGAGCGATGAGCAGTTCTTC.

This clonotype was seen ten or more times. The chain employs TRBV7-2 and TRBJ2-7, with 9 bases lining up with TRBD2. The length of the CDR3 is 14 residues. V was pared by 1 base and J by 5 bases, with 3 bases of the junction left unmatched. Germline lookup yields CDR1 SGHTA and CDR2 FQGNSA. This CDR3 reads CASSLEGGRDEQYF. Written as DNA, the CDR3 is TGTGCCAGCAGCTTAGAAGGCGGGAGGGACGAGCAGTACTTC.

The sample holds many counts of this clonotype. The chain links TRBV19 to TRBJ2-1; TRBD1 is a possible D gene (5 bases). The germline gives CDR1 LNHDA, CDR2 SQIVND (reference sequence). Trimming pared 5 bases from V and 9 bases from J, leaving 20 bases between. The CDR3 is made up of 15 amino acids. As DNA, the CDR3 is TGTGCCAGTAGTTGGGTTGGCGCCAAAACAGGTGAGCAGTTCTTC. Its protein product is CASSWVGAKTGEQFF.

This clonotype has ten or more counts. The genes are TRBV2 and TRBJ1-4, with TRBD1 identical over 7 bases. J was trimmed by 0 bases and V by 6 bases; bases with no gene match: 10. CDR3 length: 17 residues. Looked up from germline, CDR1 is SNHLY and CDR2 is FYNNEI. DNA for the CDR3: TGTGCCAGCAGACAGGGGCTGGGGGCGGCAACTAATGAAAAACTGTTTTTT. Translation gives CASRQGLGAATNEKLFF.

The table lists this clonotype with many counts. The chain uses TRBV5-4 and TRBJ1-2; weak D call: TRBD1 (5 bases). CDR1 is SGHNT, CDR2 YYREEE, per germline (reference sequence). V lost 4 bases and J lost 1, with 8 bases in between. The CDR3 spans 13 residues. CDR3 sequence: CASSKGVNYGYTF. The DNA of the CDR3 is TGTGCCAGCAGCAAAGGGGTTAACTATGGCTACACCTTC. The full variable domain, rest sourced from reference TRBV5-4 and TRBJ1-2, is ETGVTQSPTHLIKTRGQQVTLRCSSQSGHNTVSWYQQALGQGPQFIFQYYREEENGRGNFPPRFSGLQFPNYSSELNVNALELDDSALYLCASSKGVNYGYTFGSGTRLTVV.

This clonotype was seen repeatedly, ten times or more. This rearrangement joins TRBV7-2 to TRBJ2-3; no firm D call. Deletions cut 1 base from V and 8 bases from J, with 13 bases between. The CDR3 has 14 amino acids. The germline V gene has CDR1 SGHTA and CDR2 FQGNSA. CDR3 bases: TGTGCCAGCAGCTTAGAGGTCTCAGCGAGTACGCAGTATTTT. Translation: CASSLEVSASTQYF.

This clonotype was observed at least ten times. The chain uses TRBV7-8 and TRBJ2-2; D is unclear. Germline assignment: CDR1 SGHVS and CDR2 FQNEAQ. V gave up 1 base and J gave up 3 bases, with 3 bases separating them. The CDR3 consists of 13 residues. CDR3 sequence: CASSLGDTGELFF. DNA of the CDR3: TGTGCCAGCAGCTTAGGGGACACCGGGGAGCTGTTTTTT.

This clonotype was recorded a few times. The rearrangement uses TRBV28 and TRBJ2-5; D may be TRBD2 (5 bases). Germline CDR1 is MDHEN and CDR2 is SYDVKM. The CDR3 loop spans 14 amino acids. V lost 2 bases, J lost 9 bases, and 16 bases lay in between. The CDR3 protein is CASSLEGLLRAQYF. The DNA for the CDR3 is TGTGCCAGCAGTTTAGAAGGACTCCTGAGGGCCCAGTACTTC.

This clonotype was seen repeatedly, ten times or more. This chain links TRBV5-6 with TRBJ2-1; unclear D gene. CDR1 is SGHDT and CDR2 is YYEEEE in the germline V gene. V gave up 6 bases and J gave up 8 bases, with 15 bases separating them. The CDR3 has 13 residues. This CDR3 reads CASNLLLGDEQFF. In DNA form, the CDR3 reads TGTGCCAGCAACCTGCTCCTTGGAGATGAGCAGTTCTTC.

This clonotype has more than one count but fewer than ten. The chain combines TRBV28 with TRBJ2-1, with 9 bases aligning to TRBD2. Germline loops: CDR1 MDHEN, CDR2 SYDVKM. V shed 7 bases and J 8 bases; nucleotides not matched to a gene: 21. This CDR3 comprises 18 residues. The CDR3 reads CASIRHPRREGRVDEQFF. Here the CDR3 DNA reads TGTGCCAGCATTCGACATCCGAGGCGGGAGGGCCGGGTGGATGAGCAGTTCTTC.

This clonotype was counted between two and nine times. The chain employs TRBV7-2 and TRBJ2-2; the D gene is possibly TRBD1 (5 bases). The V gene lost 4 bases and the J gene lost 1 base, with 7 bases spanning the gap. The CDR3 contains 14 residues. CDR1 and CDR2 (germline): SGHTA, FQGNSA. CDR3 nucleotides: TGTGCCAGCAGCTCCACAGGGAACACCGGGGAGCTGTTTTTT. Protein sequence: CASSSTGNTGELFF.